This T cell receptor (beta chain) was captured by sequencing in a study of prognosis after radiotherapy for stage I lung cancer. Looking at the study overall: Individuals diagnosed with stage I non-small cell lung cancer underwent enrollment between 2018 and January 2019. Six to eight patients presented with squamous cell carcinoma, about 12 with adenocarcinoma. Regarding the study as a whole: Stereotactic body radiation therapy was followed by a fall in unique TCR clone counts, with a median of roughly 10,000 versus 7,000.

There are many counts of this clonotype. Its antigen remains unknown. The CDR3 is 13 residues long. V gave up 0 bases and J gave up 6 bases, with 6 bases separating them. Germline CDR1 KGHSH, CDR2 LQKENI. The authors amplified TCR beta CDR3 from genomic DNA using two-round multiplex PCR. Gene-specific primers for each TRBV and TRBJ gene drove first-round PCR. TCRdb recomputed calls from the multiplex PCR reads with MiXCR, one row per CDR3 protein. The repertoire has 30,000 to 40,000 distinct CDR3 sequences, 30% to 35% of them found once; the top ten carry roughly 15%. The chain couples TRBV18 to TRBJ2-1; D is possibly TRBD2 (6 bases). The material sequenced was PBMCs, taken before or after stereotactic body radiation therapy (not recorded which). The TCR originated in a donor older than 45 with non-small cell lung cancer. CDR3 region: CASSPPLANEQFF. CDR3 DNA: TGTGCCAGCTCACCACCACTAGCCAATGAGCAGTTCTTC. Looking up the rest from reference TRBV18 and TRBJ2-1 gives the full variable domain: NAGVMQNPRHLVRRRGQEARLRCSPMKGHSHVYWYRQLPEEGLKFMVYLQKENIIDESGMPKERFSAEFPKEGPSILRIQQVVRGDSAAYFCASSPPLANEQFFGPGTRLTVL.